The next 29 T cell receptor beta chains were all read from a single sample in a study of HIV-infected children after antiretroviral therapy interruption. Unique molecular identifiers were included in an RNA-based 3' RACE TCR library. TCRdb reprocessed the 3' RACE reads with MiXCR, giving one entry per CDR3 protein. The table lists 40,000 to 55,000 distinct CDR3 sequences, 3.5% to 5% of them singletons. Treatment described: PENTA 11 planned treatment interruption arm or continuous ART arm. Sequenced here: CD45RA+ CD4+ T cells from PBMCs, pooled from several time points, sampled from a donor given antiretroviral therapy, either interrupted or continuous. Subset denoted: naive CD4+ CD45RA+ CD45RO- T cells. Receptors originate from a pool of human donors with HIV.

The gene calls are TRBV28 and TRBJ1-6; tentative D call: TRBD1 (5 bases). Looked up from germline, CDR1 is MDHEN and CDR2 is SYDVKM. V lost 4 bases to trimming and J lost 6 bases, with 10 bases between them. This CDR3 contains 14 residues. For the CDR3, the DNA is TGTGCCAGCAGTTCGGGACGATCTAATTCACCCCTCCACTTT. This encodes CASSSGRSNSPLHF.

There are many counts of this clonotype. The rearrangement uses TRBV27 and TRBJ2-7; 9 positions agree with TRBD1. CDR1 and CDR2 from the germline V gene are MNHEY and SMNVEV (reference sequence). V shed 5 bases, J shed 5 bases, and the junction held 10 bases outside the gene matches. The CDR3 runs 15 residues. CDR3 bases: TGTGCCAGCAGTCCAACCCGGGACAGGGCCCACGAGCAGTACTTC. This translates into CASSPTRDRAHEQYF.

This clonotype has at least ten counts. This chain joins TRBV5-6 and TRBJ1-5; D remains unclear. Trimming left V 2 bases short and J 5 bases short, with 8 bases between. The CDR3 has 13 amino acids. CDR1 and CDR2 (germline): SGHDT, YYEEEE. As DNA, the CDR3 is TGTGCCAGCAGCTTTCGGGCGGATCAGCCCCAGCATTTT. This translates into CASSFRADQPQHF.

This clonotype was found many times. One end of the junction does not line up with germline, which may come from a read error. The chain uses TRBV6-6 and TRBJ1-4, with D possibly being TRBD1 (6 bases). The CDR3 runs to 15 residues. Germline loops: CDR1 MNHNY, CDR2 SVGAGI (reference sequence). The CDR3 loop reads CASSGGHISNERLFF. The CDR3 DNA reads TGTGCCAGCAGTGGGGGACACATTTCCAACGAAAGATTATTTTTC.

This clonotype was observed a handful of times. The DNA for the CDR3 is TGCGCCAGCAGCTTCTCCGGGGTCCGGGATGAGCAGTTCTTC. Translating gives CASSFSGVRDEQFF. J is TRBJ2-1 and V is TRBV5-1, with D tentatively TRBD2 (5 bases). From germline, CDR1 is SGHRS and CDR2 YFSETQ. Between the trimmed V and J ends, which lost 2 bases and 8 bases, there was a span of 14 bases. This CDR3 contains 14 residues.

In its sample, this clonotype was seen many times. The chain has TRBV2 and TRBJ2-1; D gene ambiguous. The length of the CDR3 is 11 residues. Trimming took 4 bases from V and 7 from J, leaving 5 bases between them. Looked up from germline, CDR1 is SNHLY and CDR2 is FYNNEI. CDR3 sequence: CASSVGNEQFF. CDR3 nucleotide sequence: TGTGCCAGCAGTGTGGGAAATGAGCAGTTCTTC.

This clonotype appeared a few times. The genes are TRBV12-3 or TRBV12-4 and TRBJ1-1; D ambiguous. This CDR3 region has 14 residues. V was clipped by 2 bases and J by 0 bases, with 7 bases between them. The CDR3 DNA reads as TGTGCCAGCAGTTTACCACTCATGAACACTGAAGCTTTCTTT. Protein sequence: CASSLPLMNTEAFF.

This clonotype has ten or more counts. This chain links TRBV7-9 with TRBJ2-6; 10 bases fit TRBD2. CDR1 and CDR2 from the germline V gene are SEHNR and FQNEAQ (reference sequence). CDR3 length equals 20 residues. V was clipped by 4 bases and J by 1 base; unmatched bases: 13. Here the CDR3 DNA reads TGTGCCAGCAGCTCCCCGAGGCTAGCGGGGGCAAGTTCTGGGGCCAACGTCCTGACTTTC. Protein sequence: CASSSPRLAGASSGANVLTF.

This clonotype came up many times. CDR3 sequence reads: CASSPRGGWNTEAFF. CDR3 nucleotide sequence: TGTGCCAGCAGCCCACGGGGGGGTTGGAACACTGAAGCTTTCTTT. The chain carries TRBV12-3 or TRBV12-4 and TRBJ1-1, with a weak D call TRBD1 (5 bases). The CDR3 covers 15 residues. V was shortened by 6 bases and J by 1 base, with 15 bases between the two germline ends.

This clonotype was recorded at least ten times. The V call is TRBV6-5, the J call TRBJ2-2; 8 bases fit TRBD2. The CDR3 runs to 15 residues. The germline gives CDR1 MNHEY, CDR2 SVGAGI. V gave up 6 bases and J gave up 5 bases; unmatched junction bases: 8. This CDR3 is CASSPGGGRTGELFF. The CDR3 bases are TGTGCCAGCAGCCCCGGGGGGGGACGAACCGGGGAGCTGTTTTTT.

In its sample, this clonotype was seen a few times. This chain connects TRBV5-1 to TRBJ2-7, with D tentatively TRBD1 or TRBD2 (5 bases each). Trimming shortened V by 4 bases and J by 3 bases, and 11 bases separated the two germline ends. The CDR3 covers 13 residues. Germline-derived CDR1 and CDR2 are SGHRS and YFSETQ. This chain's CDR3 is CASSRDVGYEQYF. DNA of the CDR3: TGCGCCAGCAGCCGGGACGTAGGCTACGAGCAGTACTTC. Together with reference TRBV5-1 and TRBJ2-7, the CDR3 gives the full variable domain: KAGVTQTPRYLIKTRGQQVTLSCSPISGHRSVSWYQQTPGQGLQFLFEYFSETQRNKGNFPGRFSGRQFSNSRSEMNVSTLELGDSALYLCASSRDVGYEQYFGPGTRLTVT.

This clonotype was observed many times. The chain is built from TRBV2 and TRBJ2-2; maybe TRBD2 (6 bases). From germline, CDR1 is SNHLY and CDR2 FYNNEI. V lost 6 bases to trimming and J lost 5 bases, with 13 bases between them. The CDR3 loop spans 14 amino acids. The CDR3 DNA is TGTGCCAGCAGGGAGGAGGGTATGACCGGGGAGCTGTTTTTT. As protein: CASREEGMTGELFF.

The table lists this clonotype with many counts. The chain employs TRBV11-3 and TRBJ2-7; 7 positions match TRBD1. The CDR3 loop spans 13 amino acids. The V segment lost 5 bases and the J segment 3 bases; nucleotides outside the gene matches: 4. Germline lookup yields CDR1 SGHNT and CDR2 YENEEA. The CDR3 here is CASSRGQDYEQYF. CDR3 sequence (DNA): TGTGCCAGCAGCCGAGGACAGGACTACGAGCAGTACTTC.

This clonotype was detected only a few times. J is TRBJ2-7 and V is TRBV5-1; 9 bases map to TRBD2. CDR1 and CDR2 (germline): SGHRS, YFSETQ. With 3 bases clipped from V and 2 bases from J, the junction kept 9 bases outside the gene matches. The CDR3 is 16 amino acids. DNA for the CDR3: TGCGCCAGCAGCTCATTAGCGGGAGCGTCTACCTACGAGCAGTACTTC. Its protein is CASSSLAGASTYEQYF.

This clonotype came up many times. The J gene is TRBJ1-4, the V gene TRBV21-1. TRBV21-1 counts as a pseudogene. CDR3 length equals 10 residues. CDR3 loop: CASIEEKLFF. DNA of the CDR3: TGTGCCAGCATAGAAGAAAAACTGTTTTTT.

This clonotype has more than one count but fewer than ten. The chain employs TRBV4-1 and TRBJ1-2; no clear D gene. The CDR3 has 13 residues. The germline gives CDR1 MGHRA, CDR2 YSYEKL. Trimming took 1 base from V and 4 from J, leaving 7 bases between them. The CDR3 is CASSQVQLYGYTF. The CDR3 DNA is TGCGCCAGCAGCCAAGTTCAGCTCTATGGCTACACCTTC.

This clonotype was recorded at least ten times. The chain recombines TRBV10-2 with TRBJ2-7; 10 nucleotides line up with TRBD1. The CDR3 has 18 amino acids. Germline V gene data show CDR1 as WSHSY and CDR2 as SAAADI. Trimming cost V 3 bases and J 6 bases; bases outside gene matches: 17. CDR3 coding DNA: TGCGCCAGCAGTGACCCCGGGGGACAGGGGAGTTCCCCTTTCGAGCAGTACTTC. This sequence encodes CASSDPGGQGSSPFEQYF.

This clonotype was seen at least ten times. The gene calls are TRBV5-1 and TRBJ2-5; the D is unclear. The V and J ends lost 5 bases and 5 bases respectively, with 16 bases between them. The CDR3 is made up of 14 amino acids. From germline, CDR1 is SGHRS and CDR2 YFSETQ. Written as DNA, the CDR3 is TGCGCCAGCAGTTTGCAGGCCTCCGGGGAGACCCAGTACTTC. It is translated as CASSLQASGETQYF.

This clonotype came up many times. The rearrangement joins TRBV7-7 to TRBJ2-5; 7 bases match TRBD1. Germline loops: CDR1 SSHAT, CDR2 FNYEAQ (reference sequence). V shed 5 bases, J shed 1 base, and the junction held 4 bases outside the gene matches. This CDR3 region has 14 residues. The CDR3 region has the DNA TGTGCCAGCAGCCTTAACAGGGGCCAAGAGACCCAGTACTTC. Translating gives CASSLNRGQETQYF.

This clonotype was picked up many times. The V call is TRBV2, the J call TRBJ2-2; D might be TRBD1 (6 bases). The V gene's germline CDR1 is SNHLY and CDR2 FYNNEI. The CDR3 runs 16 residues. V lost 1 base to trimming and J lost 4 bases, with 13 bases between them. The DNA for the CDR3 is TGTGCCAGCAGTGAAGTTACAGGGCTGGGCACCGGGGAGCTGTTTTTT. Translated, it gives CASSEVTGLGTGELFF.

This clonotype is categorized as medium-sized. The chain couples TRBV5-1 to TRBJ2-5; D might be TRBD1 (5 bases). Germline V gene sequence: CDR1 SGHRS, CDR2 YFSETQ. The CDR3 length is 18 residues. Between the trimmed V and J ends, which lost 3 bases and 4 bases, there was a span of 25 bases. The CDR3: CASSWGGSTQQRGETQYF. CDR3 bases: TGCGCCAGCAGCTGGGGCGGCTCGACGCAACAAAGGGGAGAGACCCAGTACTTC.

In this sample, this clonotype turned up many times. The chain employs TRBV5-5 and TRBJ1-4; 9 bases agree with TRBD1. This CDR3 region has 15 residues. CDR1 and CDR2 from the germline V gene are SGHKS and YYEKEE (reference sequence). J was trimmed by 8 bases and V by 5 bases; bases with no gene match: 10. CDR3 sequence: CASREPGQGLEKLFF. For the CDR3, the DNA is TGTGCCAGCAGAGAACCGGGACAGGGTCTGGAAAAACTGTTTTTT.

This clonotype was picked up many times. The rearrangement uses TRBV7-2 and TRBJ2-5; possible D gene TRBD1, 5 bases. The CDR3 has 14 residues. Germline CDR1 SGHTA, CDR2 FQGNSA. V was pared by 2 bases and J by 0 bases, with 7 bases between. In DNA, the CDR3 is TGTGCCAGCAGCTTAAGACAGTACCAAGAGACCCAGTACTTC. Translation gives CASSLRQYQETQYF.

In its sample, this clonotype was seen a few times. The CDR3 DNA follows: TGTGCCAGCAGCCCCTTGACCAATGAGCAGTTCTTC. This sequence encodes CASSPLTNEQFF. The gene calls are TRBV12-3 or TRBV12-4 and TRBJ2-1; no firm D call. There are 12 residues in the CDR3. The ends were cut back, 6 bases at V and 6 bases at J, with 9 bases in the middle.

The chain has TRBV28 and TRBJ1-1; D ambiguous. The V end was cut by 6 bases, the J end by 11 bases, with 19 bases between. The germline V gene encodes CDR1 MDHEN and CDR2 SYDVKM. There are 13 residues in the CDR3. The CDR3 loop reads CASRIQILQRAFF. The CDR3, as DNA: TGTGCCAGCAGGATTCAAATCTTGCAAAGGGCTTTCTTT. Drawing the rest from reference TRBV28 and TRBJ1-1, the complete variable domain is DVKVTQSSRYLVKRTGEKVFLECVQDMDHENMFWYRQDPGLGLRLIYFSYDVKMKEKGDIPEGYSVSREKKERFSLILESASTNQTSMYLCASRIQILQRAFFGQGTRLTVV.

Notes on this clonotype: This may be a read error, as it is one base from a much larger clone. V is TRBV29-1 and J is TRBJ1-1, with TRBD1 matching over 10 bases. Germline-derived CDR1 and CDR2 are SQVTM and ANQGSEA. This CDR3 comprises 14 residues. The CDR3 coding sequence is TGCAGAGTTGGAGGGGACAGGGGGAACACTGAAGCTTTCTTT. It codes for CRVGGDRGNTEAFF.

This clonotype occurred many times. The V and J genes are TRBV6-2 or TRBV6-3 and TRBJ2-7; 7 bases map to TRBD1. CDR1 MNHEY and CDR2 SVGEGT come from the germline V gene. This CDR3 comprises 14 residues. Trimming took 4 bases from V and 6 from J; bases not matched to a gene: 9. CDR3 amino acids: CASSWDSLVGEQYF. CDR3 bases: TGTGCCAGCAGTTGGGACAGTTTAGTGGGCGAGCAGTACTTC.

This clonotype has a count of ten or more. This rearrangement joins TRBV6-2 or TRBV6-3 to TRBJ1-1; TRBD1 aligns across 12 bases. The CDR3 runs 16 residues. The J segment lost 5 bases and the V segment lost 6 bases, leaving 10 bases of the junction unmatched. The germline V gene encodes CDR1 MNHEY and CDR2 SVGEGT. In nucleotides, the CDR3 is TGTGCCAGCAGAAGGGGGACAGGGGGCAAGTATACTGAAGCTTTCTTT. Its protein is CASRRGTGGKYTEAFF.

This chain connects TRBV20-1 to TRBJ1-1; TRBD1 agrees at 7 bases. After removal of 3 bases from V and 1 base from J, the junction contained 5 bases not matched to a gene. Germline values: CDR1 DFQATT, CDR2 SNEGSKA (reference sequence). The CDR3 has 14 amino acids. The CDR3 sequence: CSASEGAKNTEAFF. CDR3 nucleotide sequence: TGCAGTGCTAGTGAGGGGGCTAAGAACACTGAAGCTTTCTTT.